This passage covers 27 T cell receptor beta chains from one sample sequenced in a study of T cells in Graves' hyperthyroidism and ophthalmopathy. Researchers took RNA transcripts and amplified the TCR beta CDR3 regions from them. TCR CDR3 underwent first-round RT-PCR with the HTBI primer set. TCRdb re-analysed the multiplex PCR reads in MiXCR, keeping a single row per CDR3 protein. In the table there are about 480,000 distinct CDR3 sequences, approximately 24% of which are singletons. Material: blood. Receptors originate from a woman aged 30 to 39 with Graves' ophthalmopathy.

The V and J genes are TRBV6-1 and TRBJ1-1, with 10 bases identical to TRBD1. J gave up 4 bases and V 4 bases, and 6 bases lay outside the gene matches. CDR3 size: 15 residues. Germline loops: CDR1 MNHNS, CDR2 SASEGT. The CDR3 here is CASSGDRGRGTEAFF. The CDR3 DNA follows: TGTGCCAGCAGTGGAGACAGGGGGCGAGGCACTGAAGCTTTCTTT.

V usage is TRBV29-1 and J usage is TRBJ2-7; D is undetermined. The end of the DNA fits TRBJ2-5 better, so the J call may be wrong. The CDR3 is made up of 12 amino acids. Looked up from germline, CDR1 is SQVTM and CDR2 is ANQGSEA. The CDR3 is CSVGVGMETQYF. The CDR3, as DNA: TGCAGCGTTGGGGTGGGGATGGAGACCCAGTACTTC.

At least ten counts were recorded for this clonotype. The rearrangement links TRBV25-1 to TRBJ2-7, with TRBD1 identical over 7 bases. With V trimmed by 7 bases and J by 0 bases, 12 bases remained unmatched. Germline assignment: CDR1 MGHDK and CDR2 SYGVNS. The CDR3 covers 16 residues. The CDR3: CASNSPGQRISYEQYF. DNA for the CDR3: TGTGCCAGCAATTCTCCGGGACAGCGTATCTCCTACGAGCAGTACTTC.

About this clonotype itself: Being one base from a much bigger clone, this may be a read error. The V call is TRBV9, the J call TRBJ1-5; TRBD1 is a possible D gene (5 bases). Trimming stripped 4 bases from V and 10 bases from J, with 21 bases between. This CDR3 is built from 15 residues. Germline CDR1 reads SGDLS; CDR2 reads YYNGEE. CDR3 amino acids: CASSLGGEWGHPQHF. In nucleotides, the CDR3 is TGTGCCAGCAGCCTGGGAGGGGAGTGGGGTCATCCCCAGCATTTT.

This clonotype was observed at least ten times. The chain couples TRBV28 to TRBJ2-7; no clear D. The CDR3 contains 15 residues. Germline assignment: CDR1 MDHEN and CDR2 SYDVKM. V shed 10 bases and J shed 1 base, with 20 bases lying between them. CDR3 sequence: CATRAGVASSYEQYF. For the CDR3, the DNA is TGTGCCACTAGGGCTGGCGTTGCTAGTTCCTACGAGCAGTACTTC.

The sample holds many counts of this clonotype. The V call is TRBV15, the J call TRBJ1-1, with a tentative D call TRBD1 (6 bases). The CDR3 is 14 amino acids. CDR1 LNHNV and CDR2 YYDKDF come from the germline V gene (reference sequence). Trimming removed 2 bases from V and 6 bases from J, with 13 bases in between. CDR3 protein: CATSRTGFEAEAFF. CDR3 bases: TGTGCCACCAGCAGAACAGGGTTTGAGGCTGAAGCTTTCTTT.

The CDR3 reads CASSQDKGTSGRYEQYF. The CDR3 DNA is TGCGCCAGCAGCCAAGATAAAGGGACTAGCGGGAGGTACGAGCAGTACTTC. The chain carries TRBV4-1 and TRBJ2-7; 15 nucleotides line up with TRBD2. The CDR3 contains 17 residues. Trimming took 0 bases from V and 4 from J; bases not matched to a gene: 4. Looked up from germline, CDR1 is MGHRA and CDR2 is YSYEKL.

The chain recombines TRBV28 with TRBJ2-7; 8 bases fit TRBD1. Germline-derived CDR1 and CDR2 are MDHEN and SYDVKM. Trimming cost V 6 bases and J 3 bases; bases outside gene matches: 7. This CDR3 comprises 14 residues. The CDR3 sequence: CASRITGGHYEQYF. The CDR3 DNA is TGTGCCAGCAGAATCACAGGGGGGCACTACGAGCAGTACTTC.

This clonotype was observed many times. The chain's CDR3 is CASSLAGQRGNTIYF. CDR3 nucleotides: TGCGCCAGCAGCTTGGCGGGACAGAGAGGAAACACCATATATTTT. The chain uses TRBV5-1 and TRBJ1-3; the match to TRBD1 covers 7 bases. After removal of 0 bases from V and 4 bases from J, the junction contained 4 bases not matched to a gene. Germline CDR1 SGHRS, CDR2 YFSETQ. This CDR3 has 15 residues.

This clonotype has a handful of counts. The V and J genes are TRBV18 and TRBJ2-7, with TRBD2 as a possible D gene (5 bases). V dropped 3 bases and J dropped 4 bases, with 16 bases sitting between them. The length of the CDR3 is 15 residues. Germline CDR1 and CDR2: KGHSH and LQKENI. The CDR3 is CASSPLPRAEYEQYF. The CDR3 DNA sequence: TGTGCCAGCTCACCGTTGCCCAGAGCGGAGTACGAGCAGTACTTC.

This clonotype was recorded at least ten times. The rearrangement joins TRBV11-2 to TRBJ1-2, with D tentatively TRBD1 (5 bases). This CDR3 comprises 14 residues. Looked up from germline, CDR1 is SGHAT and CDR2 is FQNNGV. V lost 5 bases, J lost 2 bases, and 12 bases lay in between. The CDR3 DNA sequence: TGTGCCAGCAGCCCTGACCAGGGAAACTATGGCTACACCTTC. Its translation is CASSPDQGNYGYTF.

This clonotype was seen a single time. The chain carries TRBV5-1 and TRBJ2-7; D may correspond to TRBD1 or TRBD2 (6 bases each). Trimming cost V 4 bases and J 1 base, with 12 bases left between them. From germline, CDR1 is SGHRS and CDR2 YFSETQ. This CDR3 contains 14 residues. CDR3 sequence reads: CASSLRGESYEQYF. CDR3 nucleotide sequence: TGCGCCAGCAGCCTGAGGGGGGAATCCTACGAGCAGTACTTC.

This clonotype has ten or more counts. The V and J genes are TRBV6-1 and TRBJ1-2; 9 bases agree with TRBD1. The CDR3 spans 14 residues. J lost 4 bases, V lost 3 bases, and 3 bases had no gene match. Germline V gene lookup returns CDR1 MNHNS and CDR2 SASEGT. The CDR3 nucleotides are TGTGCCAGCAGTGATGGACAGGGGACCTATGGCTACACCTTC. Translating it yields CASSDGQGTYGYTF.

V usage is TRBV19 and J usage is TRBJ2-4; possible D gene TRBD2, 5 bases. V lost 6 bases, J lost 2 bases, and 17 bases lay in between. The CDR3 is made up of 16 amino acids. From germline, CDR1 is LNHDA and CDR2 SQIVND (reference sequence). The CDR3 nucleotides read TGTGCCAGTAGCACTCAGGAGGCGCACACCAAAAACATTCAGTACTTC. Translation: CASSTQEAHTKNIQYF.

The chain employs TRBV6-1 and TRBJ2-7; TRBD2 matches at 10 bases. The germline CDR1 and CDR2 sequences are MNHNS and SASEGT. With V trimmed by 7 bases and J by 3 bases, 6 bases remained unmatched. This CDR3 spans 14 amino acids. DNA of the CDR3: TGTGCCAGCACTAGAAGCGGGAGGGTCTACGAGCAGTACTTC. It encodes CASTRSGRVYEQYF.

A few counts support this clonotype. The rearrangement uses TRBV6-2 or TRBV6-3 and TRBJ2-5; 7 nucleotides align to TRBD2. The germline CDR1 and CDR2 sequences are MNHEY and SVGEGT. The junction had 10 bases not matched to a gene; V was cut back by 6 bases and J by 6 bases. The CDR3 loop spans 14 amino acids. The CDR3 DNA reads TGTGCCAGCAGGGAAGTGGGGGGGGAACAGACCCAGTACTTC. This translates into CASREVGGEQTQYF.

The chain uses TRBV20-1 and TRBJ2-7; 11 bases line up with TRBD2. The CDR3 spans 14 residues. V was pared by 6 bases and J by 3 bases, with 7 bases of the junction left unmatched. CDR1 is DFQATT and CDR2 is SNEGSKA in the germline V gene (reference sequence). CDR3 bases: TGCAGTGCAGAATCCGGGACTAGCGGCTACGAGCAGTACTTC. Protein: CSAESGTSGYEQYF.

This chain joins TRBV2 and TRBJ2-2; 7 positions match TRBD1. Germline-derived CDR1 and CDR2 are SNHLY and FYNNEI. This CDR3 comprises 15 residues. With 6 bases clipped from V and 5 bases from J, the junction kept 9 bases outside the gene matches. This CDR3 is CASRARGRRTGELFF. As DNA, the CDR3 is TGTGCCAGCAGAGCGAGGGGGCGCAGGACCGGGGAGCTGTTTTTT.

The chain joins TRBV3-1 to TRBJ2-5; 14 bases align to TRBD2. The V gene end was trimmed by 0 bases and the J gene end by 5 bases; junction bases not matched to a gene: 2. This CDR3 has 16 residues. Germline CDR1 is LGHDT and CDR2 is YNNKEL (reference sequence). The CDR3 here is CASSQDGTSGSETQYF. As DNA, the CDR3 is TGTGCCAGCAGCCAAGATGGGACTAGCGGGAGTGAGACCCAGTACTTC.

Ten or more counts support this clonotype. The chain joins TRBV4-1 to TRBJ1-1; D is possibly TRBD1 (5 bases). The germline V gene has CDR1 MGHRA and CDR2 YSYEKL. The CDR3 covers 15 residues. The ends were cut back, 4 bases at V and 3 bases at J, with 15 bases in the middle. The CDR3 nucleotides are TGCGCCAGCAGCCTCCTGGGCAGGGCTTACACTGAAGCTTTCTTT. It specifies CASSLLGRAYTEAFF.

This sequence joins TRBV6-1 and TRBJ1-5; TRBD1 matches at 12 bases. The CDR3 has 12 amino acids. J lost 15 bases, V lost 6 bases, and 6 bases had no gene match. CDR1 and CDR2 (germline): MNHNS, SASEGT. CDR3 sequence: CASRGQGASRHF. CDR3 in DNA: TGTGCCAGCAGGGGACAGGGGGCGAGTAGGCATTTT.

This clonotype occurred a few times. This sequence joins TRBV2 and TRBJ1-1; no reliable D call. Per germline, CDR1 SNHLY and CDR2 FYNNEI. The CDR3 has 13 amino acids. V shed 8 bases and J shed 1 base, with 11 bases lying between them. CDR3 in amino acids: CASQSEGNTEAFF. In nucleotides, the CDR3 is TGTGCCAGCCAGAGTGAGGGGAACACTGAAGCTTTCTTT.

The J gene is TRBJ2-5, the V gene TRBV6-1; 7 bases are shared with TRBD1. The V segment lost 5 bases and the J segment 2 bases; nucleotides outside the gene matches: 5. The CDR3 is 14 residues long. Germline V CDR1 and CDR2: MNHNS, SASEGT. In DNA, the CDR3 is TGTGCCAGCAGTCGACAGGGTCGGCAAGAGACCCAGTACTTC. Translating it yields CASSRQGRQETQYF.

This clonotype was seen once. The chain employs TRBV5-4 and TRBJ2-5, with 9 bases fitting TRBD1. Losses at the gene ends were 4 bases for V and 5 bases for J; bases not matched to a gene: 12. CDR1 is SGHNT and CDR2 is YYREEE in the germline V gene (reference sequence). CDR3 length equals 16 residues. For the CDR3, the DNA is TGTGCCAGCAGCATCAAGACAGGGGGAGGATGGGAGACCCAGTACTTC. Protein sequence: CASSIKTGGGWETQYF.

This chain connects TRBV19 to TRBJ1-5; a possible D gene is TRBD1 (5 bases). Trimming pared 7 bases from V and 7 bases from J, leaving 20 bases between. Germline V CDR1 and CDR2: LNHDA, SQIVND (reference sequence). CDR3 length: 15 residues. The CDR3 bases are TGTGCCAGTACTGGGGTTAAACAGGTTTACCAGCCCCAGCATTTT. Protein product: CASTGVKQVYQPQHF.

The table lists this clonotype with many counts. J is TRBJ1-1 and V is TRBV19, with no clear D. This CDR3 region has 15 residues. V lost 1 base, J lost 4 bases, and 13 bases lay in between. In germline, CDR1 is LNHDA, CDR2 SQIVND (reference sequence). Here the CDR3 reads CASSIAGFRGTEAFF. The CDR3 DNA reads TGTGCCAGTAGTATAGCGGGATTCAGAGGCACTGAAGCTTTCTTT.

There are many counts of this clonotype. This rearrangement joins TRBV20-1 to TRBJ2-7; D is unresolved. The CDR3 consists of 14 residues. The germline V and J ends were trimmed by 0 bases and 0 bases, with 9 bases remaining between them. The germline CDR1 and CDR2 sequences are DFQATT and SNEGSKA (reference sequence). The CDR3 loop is CSARDRIHSYEQYF. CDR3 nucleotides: TGCAGTGCTAGAGATAGGATTCACTCCTACGAGCAGTACTTC.